Shown below are 9 T cell receptor beta chains from a single sample sequenced in a study of blood T cell repertoires in COVID-19. Sequencing was performed with immunoSEQ multiplex PCR; in TCRdb, only in-frame clones are kept and a portion is missing. The repertoire holds about 140,000 clones, with approximately 78% as singletons. Specimen: peripheral blood. Source of these receptors: a woman older than 75 with acute or convalescent COVID-19.

V is TRBV10-2 and J is TRBJ2-5; weak D call: TRBD2 (5 bases). The CDR3 runs to 14 residues. Germline CDR1 reads WSHSY; CDR2 reads SAAADI. The germline V and J ends were trimmed by 8 bases and 0 bases, with 13 bases remaining between them. The CDR3 is CASRDPPHQETQYF. CDR3 nucleotides: TGCGCCAGCCGGGATCCCCCCCACCAAGAGACCCAGTACTTC.

In its sample, this clone was seen once. The chain is built from TRBV3-1 (or the pseudogene TRBV3-2) and TRBJ2-2; maybe TRBD2 (6 bases). Germline V CDR1 and CDR2: LGHDT, YNNKEL (reference sequence). Deletions cut 0 bases from V and 1 base from J, with 9 bases between. The CDR3 is 16 residues long. CDR3 nucleotide sequence: TGTGCCAGCAGCCAAGAGGTGGGGGGGAACACCGGGGAGCTGTTTTTT. Protein product: CASSQEVGGNTGELFF.

J is TRBJ2-1 and V is TRBV2; 7 positions agree with TRBD1. Trimming at V came to 9 bases and at J to 2 bases, leaving 4 bases not matched to a gene. CDR1 is SNHLY, CDR2 FYNNEI, per germline. The CDR3 loop spans 13 amino acids. DNA of the CDR3: TGTGCCAGGACAGGGATAGCCTACAATGAGCAGTTCTTC. Protein: CARTGIAYNEQFF.

The rearrangement links TRBV27 to TRBJ2-2; D call uncertain. Germline assignment: CDR1 MNHEY and CDR2 SMNVEV (reference sequence). Trimming pared 1 base from V and 3 bases from J, leaving 6 bases between. CDR3 length equals 14 residues. CDR3 amino acids: CASSLLKHTGELFF. As DNA, the CDR3 is TGTGCCAGCAGTTTATTAAAGCACACCGGGGAGCTGTTTTTT.

This chain links TRBV4-1 with TRBJ2-2; the match to TRBD1 covers 9 bases. CDR3 size: 16 residues. V was clipped by 3 bases and J by 8 bases; unmatched bases: 10. From germline, CDR1 is MGHRA and CDR2 YSYEKL. The CDR3 loop reads CASSHRTGAPRGELFF. CDR3 sequence (DNA): TGCGCCAGCAGCCATAGGACAGGGGCCCCCAGGGGGGAGCTGTTTTTT.

The V gene is TRBV7-2, the J gene TRBJ2-5, with 9 nucleotides matching TRBD2. V shed 2 bases, J shed 4 bases, and the junction held 5 bases outside the gene matches. The CDR3 loop spans 15 amino acids. In germline, CDR1 is SGHTA, CDR2 FQGNSA. The CDR3 nucleotides are TGTGCCAGCAGCTTACTAGCGGGGCCAGGAGAGACCCAGTACTTC. It specifies CASSLLAGPGETQYF.

The chain is built from TRBV21-1 and TRBJ2-4; the table's D call of TRBD1 was not tested on the DNA. TRBV21-1 is shown as a pseudogene. The CDR3 contains 16 residues. CDR3 in amino acids: CASSIGQGARGNIQYF. CDR3 nucleotides: TGTGCCAGCAGCATCGGACAGGGGGCAAGAGGAAACATTCAGTACTTC.

The gene calls are TRBV28 and TRBJ1-2, with TRBD1 matching over 7 bases. The CDR3 is 14 amino acids. The J segment lost 6 bases and the V segment lost 9 bases, leaving 13 bases of the junction unmatched. Germline CDR1 and CDR2: MDHEN and SYDVKM. CDR3 in DNA: TGTGCCAGTAGGACAGGTTGGGGTATAGATGGCTACACCTTC. It yields the protein CASRTGWGIDGYTF.

V gene TRBV2 combines with J gene TRBJ2-7; weak D call: TRBD2 (6 bases). The germline CDR1 and CDR2 sequences are SNHLY and FYNNEI. The CDR3 has 12 amino acids. The V gene lost 11 bases and the J gene lost 2 bases, with 13 bases spanning the gap. The CDR3 DNA follows: TGTGCCGGAGGGACGGAGACCTACGAGCAGTACTTC. The encoded protein is CAGGTETYEQYF.